This T cell receptor (beta chain) comes out of a study of cytomegalovirus exposure and HLA in healthy donors. Study-level results: Versus the approximately 720-donor mean, an Asian-associated ancestry cluster reportedly showed fewer N-insertions in a later analysis.

Healthy people donating bone marrow made up the donors. Donors were nominally healthy when sampled, though unrecorded immune exposures were likely. A remark on this clone: Its antigen is as yet unknown.

A multiplex PCR was run with 60 Vbeta primers and 13 Jbeta primers. TCRdb's copy holds only in-frame clones and misses some; the assay was immunoSEQ multiplex PCR. Here the sample table reports more than 45,000 clones. Trimming pared 0 bases from V and 5 bases from J, leaving 11 bases between. CDR1 is SGHRS and CDR2 is YFSETQ in the germline V gene. The CDR3 sequence is 14 residues long. The chain joins TRBV5-1 to TRBJ2-5; D is possibly TRBD1 (5 bases). This clonotype was obtained from a male donor in good health and CMV-seronegative. The sample comprised PBMCs. CDR3 amino acids: CASSLAGSMETQYF. The CDR3 DNA is TGCGCCAGCAGCTTGGCAGGGTCAATGGAGACCCAGTACTTC. The variable domain in full, with the rest retrieved from reference TRBV5-1 and TRBJ2-5, is KAGVTQTPRYLIKTRGQQVTLSCSPISGHRSVSWYQQTPGQGLQFLFEYFSETQRNKGNFPGRFSGRQFSNSRSEMNVSTLELGDSALYLCASSLAGSMETQYFGPGTRLLVL.